One and the same sample provided the 7 T cell receptor beta chains below, sequenced in a study of T cell repertoires in cytomegalovirus infection. MiXCR, applied by TCRdb to the reads, yields one record per CDR3 protein. The table shows a few hundred thousand distinct CDR3 sequences, with less than 20% occurring only once. Sequenced material: PBMCs. These receptors originate from a human donor in good health (CMV status not recorded). Some clones in this sample may be carry-over from other donors' samples.

This clonotype was detected only a few times. The chain combines TRBV20-1 with TRBJ2-3; 8 bases map to TRBD2. This CDR3 spans 15 amino acids. Germline trimming cut 3 bases from V and 5 bases from J; bases unmatched to any gene: 10. Germline V gives CDR1 DFQATT, CDR2 SNEGSKA (reference sequence). Here the CDR3 reads CSARRLATGGDTQYF. Here the CDR3 DNA reads TGCAGTGCTAGGCGACTAGCGACAGGTGGAGATACGCAGTATTTT.

This clonotype has ten or more counts. The V and J genes are TRBV7-2 and TRBJ1-6, with a possible D match to TRBD1 (5 bases). The CDR3 is made up of 15 amino acids. CDR1 and CDR2 from the germline V gene are SGHTA and FQGNSA. Trimming stripped 4 bases from V and 5 bases from J, with 12 bases between. Written as DNA, the CDR3 is TGTGCCAGCAGCTACAGGTTTGGAAATAATTCACCCCTCCACTTT. Protein: CASSYRFGNNSPLHF.

A few counts support this clonotype. This chain uses TRBV18 with TRBJ2-1; possible D gene TRBD1, 6 bases. Trimming shortened V by 2 bases and J by 5 bases, and 16 bases separated the two germline ends. Germline V gene sequence: CDR1 KGHSH, CDR2 LQKENI. The CDR3 runs 16 residues. Here the CDR3 reads CASSPIRTVSDNEQFF. DNA for the CDR3: TGTGCCAGCTCACCAATCCGGACAGTTAGTGACAATGAGCAGTTCTTC.

The chain joins TRBV19 to TRBJ2-1; the D call may be TRBD1 or TRBD2 (5 bases each). CDR3 length: 13 amino acids. V lost 10 bases, J lost 2 bases, and 12 bases lay in between. Per germline, CDR1 LNHDA and CDR2 SQIVND (reference sequence). CDR3 protein: CATQPGPYNEQFF. The DNA for the CDR3 is TGTGCCACCCAGCCGGGACCCTACAATGAGCAGTTCTTC.

This chain connects TRBV20-1 to TRBJ1-2; D remains unclear. The CDR3 loop spans 12 amino acids. Trimming took 4 bases from V and 3 from J, leaving 9 bases between them. Germline V CDR1 and CDR2: DFQATT, SNEGSKA (reference sequence). The CDR3 spells CSANEQYYGYTF. For the CDR3, the DNA is TGCAGTGCTAACGAACAGTACTATGGCTACACCTTC.

This chain connects TRBV6-8 to TRBJ2-4, with 8 bases lining up with TRBD2. Germline lookup yields CDR1 MNHGY and CDR2 SAAAGT. After removal of 4 bases from V and 9 bases from J, the junction contained 5 bases not matched to a gene. The CDR3 is made up of 13 amino acids. The CDR3 here is CASSSQGLVIQYF. DNA of the CDR3: TGTGCCAGCAGTTCCCAGGGACTAGTCATTCAGTACTTC.

This clonotype was seen more than once but under ten times. V is TRBV7-9 and J is TRBJ1-4; D gene uncertain. This CDR3 contains 13 residues. CDR1 and CDR2 (germline): SEHNR, FQNEAQ (reference sequence). The ends were cut back, 2 bases at V and 7 bases at J, with 8 bases in the middle. CDR3 loop: CASSLLAREKLFF. CDR3 nucleotide sequence: TGTGCCAGCAGCTTATTAGCGCGTGAAAAACTGTTTTTT.